These 24 T cell receptor beta chains were all obtained from the same sample, sequenced in a study of blood T cell repertoires in COVID-19. The data were produced by immunoSEQ multiplex PCR, yet TCRdb's version contains in-frame clones alone and is incomplete. This sample has 120,000 or so clones, with about 70% found just once. Material for sequencing was peripheral blood. These receptors were taken from a woman in her 70s with acute or convalescent COVID-19.

The chain combines TRBV11-2 with TRBJ1-6; 7 positions match TRBD1. CDR1 is SGHAT, CDR2 FQNNGV, per germline. With 5 bases clipped from V and 8 bases from J, the junction kept 9 bases outside the gene matches. This CDR3 contains 15 residues. This CDR3 is CASSIYRGPDSPLHF. The CDR3 nucleotides are TGTGCCAGCAGCATTTACAGGGGTCCAGATTCACCCCTCCACTTT.

The CDR3 region is CASRSQGGYGYTF. CDR3 DNA sequence: TGTGCCAGCAGGTCACAGGGTGGCTATGGCTACACCTTC. The chain uses TRBV28 and TRBJ1-2; maybe TRBD1 (6 bases). Trimming took 6 bases from V and 4 from J, leaving 12 bases between them. Germline V gene sequence: CDR1 MDHEN, CDR2 SYDVKM. CDR3 size: 13 residues.

This clone was counted a single time. The chain uses TRBV27 and TRBJ2-3; 12 positions agree with TRBD1. The germline gives CDR1 MNHEY, CDR2 SMNVEV (reference sequence). V shed 3 bases, J shed 5 bases, and the junction held 6 bases outside the gene matches. CDR3 length: 16 residues. The CDR3: CASSFRDRGLKDTQYF. The CDR3 DNA is TGTGCCAGCAGTTTCCGGGACAGGGGGCTAAAAGATACGCAGTATTTT.

This chain joins TRBV10-3 and TRBJ2-5, with D possibly being TRBD1 (6 bases). There are 18 residues in the CDR3. V was pared by 4 bases and J by 3 bases, with 24 bases between. Germline values: CDR1 ENHRY, CDR2 SYGVKD. CDR3 sequence: CAISGSLADSGYEETQYF. The CDR3 DNA reads as TGTGCCATCAGTGGATCTCTTGCGGACAGTGGGTACGAAGAGACCCAGTACTTC.

This clone is a singleton in its sample. V usage is TRBV12-5 and J usage is TRBJ2-1; 11 nucleotides agree with TRBD2. The germline V gene encodes CDR1 LGHNT and CDR2 FRNRAP. There are 15 residues in the CDR3. J was trimmed by 9 bases and V by 9 bases; bases with no gene match: 13. CDR3 loop: CARDQLAGASFEQFF. The CDR3 DNA follows: TGTGCTAGAGATCAACTAGCGGGAGCTTCGTTTGAGCAGTTCTTC.

The CDR3 loop reads CASRAGAYYGYTF. The CDR3 DNA reads as TGTGCCAGCAGGGCGGGGGCCTACTATGGCTACACCTTC. V is TRBV2 and J is TRBJ1-2; perhaps TRBD1 as D (6 bases). V was trimmed by 6 bases and J by 3 bases, leaving 11 bases between them. Germline V lookup: CDR1 SNHLY, CDR2 FYNNEI. The CDR3 consists of 13 residues.

The chain combines TRBV6-2 or TRBV6-3 with TRBJ1-5; D is unresolved. V gave up 5 bases and J gave up 5 bases, with 7 bases separating them. This CDR3 contains 12 residues. CDR1 is MNHEY and CDR2 is SVGEGT in the germline V gene. The CDR3 is CASSTGYQPQHF. As DNA, the CDR3 is TGTGCCAGCAGTACGGGGTATCAGCCCCAGCATTTT.

The gene calls are TRBV12-5 and TRBJ1-2; 8 bases line up with TRBD1. Germline lookup yields CDR1 LGHNT and CDR2 FRNRAP. The V segment lost 6 bases and the J segment 7 bases; nucleotides outside the gene matches: 10. The CDR3 totals 14 residues. The CDR3 nucleotides are TGTGCTAGTGGCCAGACAGGGGCGATGGGTGGCTACACCTTC. This codes for CASGQTGAMGGYTF.

This clone was recorded a few times. The chain carries TRBV6-2 or TRBV6-3 and TRBJ1-5; 12 bases align to TRBD1. This CDR3 is 18 amino acids long. With 2 bases clipped from V and 0 bases from J, the junction kept 5 bases outside the gene matches. CDR1 and CDR2 (germline): MNHEY, SVGEGT. CDR3 nucleotide sequence: TGTGCCAGCAGTTACCTCGGGACAGGGGGCTTTAGCAATCAGCCCCAGCATTTT. It yields the protein CASSYLGTGGFSNQPQHF.

The gene calls are TRBV28 and TRBJ2-7; 10 bases fit TRBD2. The CDR3 is 16 residues long. The junction had 9 bases not matched to a gene; V was cut back by 3 bases and J by 4 bases. Germline assignment: CDR1 MDHEN and CDR2 SYDVKM. CDR3 coding DNA: TGTGCCAGCAGTTTTGGGGGGGCTAGCGGGAGTTACGAGCAGTACTTC. Residues: CASSFGGASGSYEQYF.

The chain couples TRBV21-1 to TRBJ1-6; the table's D call TRBD1 went unverified against the DNA. TRBV21-1 is given as a pseudogene. The CDR3 consists of 17 residues. The chain's CDR3 is CASSNGDRSSYNSPLHF. In nucleotides, the CDR3 is TGTGCCAGCAGCAACGGGGACAGGAGCTCCTATAATTCACCCCTCCACTTT.

This chain uses TRBV5-4 with TRBJ1-2; a weak D match, TRBD1 (6 bases). The CDR3 is made up of 14 amino acids. The germline V and J ends were trimmed by 5 bases and 3 bases, with 14 bases remaining between them. Germline V gives CDR1 SGHNT, CDR2 YYREEE (reference sequence). This CDR3 reads CASRGGDAYYGYTF. CDR3 DNA sequence: TGTGCCAGCAGAGGGGGAGATGCATACTATGGCTACACCTTC.

The sample holds a few counts of this clone. This chain joins TRBV20-1 and TRBJ2-5; possibly TRBD1 for D (5 bases). Germline V CDR1 and CDR2: DFQATT, SNEGSKA (reference sequence). The CDR3 runs 11 residues. Trimming left V 5 bases short and J 5 bases short, with 9 bases between. This CDR3 is CSARRVETQYF. The CDR3 DNA reads TGCAGTGCTCGCAGGGTGGAGACCCAGTACTTC.

The genes are TRBV7-6 and TRBJ2-7, with 7 bases matching TRBD2. With V trimmed by 2 bases and J by 4 bases, 11 bases remained unmatched. The CDR3 contains 16 residues. Germline assignment: CDR1 SGHVS and CDR2 FNYEAQ. CDR3 sequence: CASSLTTPGGNYEQYF. CDR3 nucleotide sequence: TGTGCCAGCAGCTTAACCACCCCGGGGGGTAATTACGAGCAGTACTTC.

This clone was picked up a small number of times. The chain links TRBV10-1 to TRBJ2-5; weak D call: TRBD2 (5 bases). The ends were cut back, 6 bases at V and 5 bases at J, with 22 bases in the middle. Germline CDR1 is WNHNN and CDR2 is SYGVQD (reference sequence). The CDR3 contains 16 residues. CDR3: CASRNLNTSDLETQYF. CDR3 sequence (DNA): TGCGCCAGCAGGAATCTCAACACTAGTGACCTGGAGACCCAGTACTTC.

This clone was seen a few times. The CDR3 DNA is TGTGCCACTCAGGAGGGGGCAGGCCCCCCTTCCTATGGCTACACCTTC. Residues: CATQEGAGPPSYGYTF. V and J are TRBV2 and TRBJ1-2; 7 bases match TRBD1. CDR1 is SNHLY and CDR2 is FYNNEI in the germline V gene. The CDR3 runs 16 residues. V gave up 10 bases and J gave up 4 bases; unmatched junction bases: 18.

The genes are TRBV19 and TRBJ1-5; weak D call: TRBD1 (6 bases). V was cut by 7 bases and J by 6 bases, with 22 bases left in between. CDR3 length equals 16 residues. Germline V gene sequence: CDR1 LNHDA, CDR2 SQIVND (reference sequence). The CDR3 here is CASNPNDGGFGQPQHF. The DNA for the CDR3 is TGTGCCAGTAACCCTAACGATGGGGGCTTCGGTCAGCCCCAGCATTTT.

This clone was picked up a small number of times. The chain is built from TRBV19 and TRBJ2-3, with 10 bases lining up with TRBD2. The trim removed 6 bases at V and 6 bases at J, leaving 9 bases unmatched. CDR3 length: 15 residues. Germline loops: CDR1 LNHDA, CDR2 SQIVND (reference sequence). CDR3 sequence reads: CASRSSGSRGDTQYF. The CDR3 DNA is TGTGCCAGTAGGTCTAGCGGGAGTCGGGGGGATACGCAGTATTTT.

This clone was seen a few times. The chain carries TRBV10-3 and TRBJ2-1; 8 positions match TRBD2. CDR1 is ENHRY and CDR2 is SYGVKD in the germline V gene. The CDR3 sequence is 15 residues long. The ends lost 5 bases at V and 0 bases at J; junction bases unmatched: 3. CDR3 loop: CAISTGTSSYNEQFF. As DNA, the CDR3 is TGTGCCATCAGTACCGGGACTAGCTCCTACAATGAGCAGTTCTTC.

The chain links TRBV19 to TRBJ1-5; the D is unclear. This CDR3 has 15 residues. V shed 0 bases and J shed 5 bases, with 11 bases lying between them. Germline V CDR1 and CDR2: LNHDA, SQIVND (reference sequence). The DNA for the CDR3 is TGTGCCAGTAGTATAGATGAGGGCTTAGATCAGCCCCAGCATTTT. The encoded protein is CASSIDEGLDQPQHF.

This chain links TRBV6-1 with TRBJ1-3; no reliable D call. V dropped 3 bases and J dropped 4 bases, with 22 bases sitting between them. The CDR3 runs to 18 residues. Germline V gene data show CDR1 as MNHNS and CDR2 as SASEGT. This CDR3 is CASSDFPSGPSRGNTIYF. As DNA, the CDR3 is TGTGCCAGCAGTGATTTCCCCAGCGGACCGTCGAGAGGAAACACCATATATTTT.

The genes are TRBV19 and TRBJ1-5; perhaps TRBD1 as D (6 bases). Germline lookup yields CDR1 LNHDA and CDR2 SQIVND (reference sequence). V was shortened by 0 bases and J by 4 bases, with 13 bases between the two germline ends. The CDR3 runs to 16 residues. As DNA, the CDR3 is TGTGCCAGTAGTATAGACCCGGGGGGGCGTAATCAGCCCCAGCATTTT. Amino acid sequence: CASSIDPGGRNQPQHF.

The CDR3 loop is CASSETYYGYTF. In DNA, the CDR3 is TGTGCCAGCAGCGAGACTTACTATGGCTACACCTTC. This chain connects TRBV28 to TRBJ1-2; no clear D gene. Germline V gene lookup returns CDR1 MDHEN and CDR2 SYDVKM. V was trimmed by 6 bases and J by 3 bases, leaving 8 bases between them. The CDR3 extends over 12 amino acids.

This clone was seen only a few times. The chain employs TRBV19 and TRBJ1-5; the match to TRBD1 covers 7 bases. The junction had 9 bases not matched to a gene; V was cut back by 7 bases and J by 3 bases. Germline loops: CDR1 LNHDA, CDR2 SQIVND (reference sequence). This CDR3 is built from 15 residues. The CDR3 DNA sequence: TGTGCCAGTACCAGACGACAGGGTAACAATCAGCCCCAGCATTTT. It codes for CASTRRQGNNQPQHF.